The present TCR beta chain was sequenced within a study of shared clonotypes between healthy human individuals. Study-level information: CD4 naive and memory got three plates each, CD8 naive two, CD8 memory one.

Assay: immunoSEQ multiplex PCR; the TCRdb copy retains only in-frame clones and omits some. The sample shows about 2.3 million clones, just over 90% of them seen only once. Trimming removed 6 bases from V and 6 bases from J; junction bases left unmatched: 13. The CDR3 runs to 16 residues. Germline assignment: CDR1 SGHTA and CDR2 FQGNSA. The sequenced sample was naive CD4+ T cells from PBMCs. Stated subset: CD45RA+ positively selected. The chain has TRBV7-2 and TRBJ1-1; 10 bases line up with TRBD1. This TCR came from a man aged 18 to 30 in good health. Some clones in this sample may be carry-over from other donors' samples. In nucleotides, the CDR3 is TGTGCCAGCAGATACCCCGCGGGACAGGGGACCGCTGAAGCTTTCTTT. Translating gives CASRYPAGQGTAEAFF. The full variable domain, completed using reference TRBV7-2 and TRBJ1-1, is GAGVSQSPSNKVTEKGKDVELRCDPISGHTALYWYRQSLGQGLEFLIYFQGNSAPDKSGLPSDRFSAERTGGSVSTLTIQRTQQEDSAVYLCASRYPAGQGTAEAFFGQGTRLTVV.